Each of the 3 T cell receptor beta chains below was sequenced from the same sample in a study of identifying expanded T cells in peripheral blood. Assay used: immunoSEQ multiplex PCR; TCRdb lists only in-frame clones, some missing. The sample shows approximately 140,000 clones, approximately 86% of them seen only once. What was sequenced was blood. The receptor source for this set is a person between 18 and 75 years old in good health.

A note on this clone: This CDR3 is also generated by other DNA sequences in the sample. The J gene is TRBJ1-1, the V gene TRBV18; D unresolved. The CDR3 has 12 amino acids. The germline V gene has CDR1 KGHSH and CDR2 LQKENI. The germline V and J ends were trimmed by 3 bases and 8 bases, with 10 bases remaining between them. DNA of the CDR3: TGTGCCAGCTCACCCGGGGATTCAGAAGCTTTCTTT. This translates into CASSPGDSEAFF. The entire variable domain, with the rest obtained from reference TRBV18 and TRBJ1-1, is as follows: NAGVMQNPRHLVRRRGQEARLRCSPMKGHSHVYWYRQLPEEGLKFMVYLQKENIIDESGMPKERFSAEFPKEGPSILRIQQVVRGDSAAYFCASSPGDSEAFFGQGTRLTVV.

J is TRBJ1-1 and V is TRBV6-1; D is perhaps TRBD1 (5 bases). The CDR3 is made up of 14 amino acids. Per the germline V gene, CDR1 is MNHNS and CDR2 is SASEGT. The V and J ends lost 5 bases and 8 bases respectively, with 18 bases between them. The CDR3 bases are TGTGCCAGCAGTCCCGTGGGACCTATGGGAGAAGCTTTCTTT. This encodes CASSPVGPMGEAFF.

J is TRBJ2-7 and V is TRBV5-1; D remains ambiguous. Trimming cost V 0 bases and J 6 bases, with 10 bases left between them. The CDR3 spans 13 residues. CDR1 SGHRS and CDR2 YFSETQ come from the germline V gene. In DNA form, the CDR3 reads TGCGCCAGCAGCTTGGATCCCAGTCGCGAGCAGTACTTC. This translates into CASSLDPSREQYF.